This passage covers 2 T cell receptor beta chains from one sample sequenced in a study of T-cell reconstitution after alpha-beta-depleted transplantation in children. It was with unique molecular identifiers that the TCRbeta library was prepared. In TCRdb, the PCR reads were re-called with MiXCR into one record per CDR3 protein. The sample has hundreds of thousands of distinct CDR3 sequences; 16% are singletons. The sequenced sample was PBMCs from the stem cell graft donor, obtained from the stem cell graft. These receptors came from a human donor who donated a stem cell graft to a child with acute myeloid leukemia.

This clonotype was recorded at least ten times. The chain employs TRBV7-2 and TRBJ1-5; tentatively, D is TRBD1 (5 bases). V lost 5 bases, J lost 5 bases, and 16 bases lay in between. The length of the CDR3 is 15 residues. From germline, CDR1 is SGHTA and CDR2 FQGNSA. The CDR3: CASSRWGEVDQPQHF. CDR3 nucleotides: TGTGCCAGCAGCCGATGGGGGGAAGTTGATCAGCCCCAGCATTTT.

This clonotype was seen many times. This sequence joins TRBV4-3 and TRBJ2-1; TRBD1 aligns across 9 bases. The germline CDR1 and CDR2 sequences are LGHNA and YSLEER. The CDR3 runs to 17 residues. The J segment lost 4 bases and the V segment lost 0 bases, leaving 7 bases of the junction unmatched. The DNA for the CDR3 is TGCGCCAGCAGCCAAGAAGTACAGGGGGCGGAATACAATGAGCAGTTCTTC. This sequence encodes CASSQEVQGAEYNEQFF.